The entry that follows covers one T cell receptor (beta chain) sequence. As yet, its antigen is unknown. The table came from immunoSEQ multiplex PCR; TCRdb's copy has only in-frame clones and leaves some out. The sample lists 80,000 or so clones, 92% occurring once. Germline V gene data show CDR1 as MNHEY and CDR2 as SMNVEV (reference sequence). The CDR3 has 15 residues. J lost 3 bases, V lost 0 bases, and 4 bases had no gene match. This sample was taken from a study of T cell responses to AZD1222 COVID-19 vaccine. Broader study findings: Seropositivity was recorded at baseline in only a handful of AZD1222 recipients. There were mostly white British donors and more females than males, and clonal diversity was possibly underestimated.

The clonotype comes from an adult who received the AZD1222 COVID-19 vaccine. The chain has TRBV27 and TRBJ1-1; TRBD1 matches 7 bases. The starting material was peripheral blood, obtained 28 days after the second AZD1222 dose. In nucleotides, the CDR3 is TGTGCCAGCAGTTTATCGATCAGGGGGGACACTGAAGCTTTCTTT. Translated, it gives CASSLSIRGDTEAFF.